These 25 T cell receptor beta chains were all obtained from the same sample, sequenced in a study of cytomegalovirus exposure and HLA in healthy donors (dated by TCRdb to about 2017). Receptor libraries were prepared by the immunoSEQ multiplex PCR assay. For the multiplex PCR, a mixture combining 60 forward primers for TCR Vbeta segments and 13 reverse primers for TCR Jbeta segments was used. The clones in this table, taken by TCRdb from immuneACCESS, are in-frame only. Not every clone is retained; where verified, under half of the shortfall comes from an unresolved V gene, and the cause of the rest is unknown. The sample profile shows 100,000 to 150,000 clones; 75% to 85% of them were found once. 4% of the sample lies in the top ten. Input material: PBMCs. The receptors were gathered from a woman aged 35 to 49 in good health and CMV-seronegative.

CDR3 DNA: TGTGCCGGGGAGCTAGCGGGGCGCTCTTCCAATGAGCAGTTCTTC. This gives the protein CAGELAGRSSNEQFF. J is TRBJ2-1 and V is TRBV7-2, with 9 bases that match TRBD2. With V trimmed by 11 bases and J by 6 bases, 14 bases remained unmatched. Germline lookup yields CDR1 SGHTA and CDR2 FQGNSA. CDR3 length: 15 residues. Variable domain in full (rest from reference TRBV7-2 and TRBJ2-1): GAGVSQSPSNKVTEKGKDVELRCDPISGHTALYWYRQSLGQGLEFLIYFQGNSAPDKSGLPSDRFSAERTGGSVSTLTIQRTQQEDSAVYLCAGELAGRSSNEQFFGPGTRLTVL.

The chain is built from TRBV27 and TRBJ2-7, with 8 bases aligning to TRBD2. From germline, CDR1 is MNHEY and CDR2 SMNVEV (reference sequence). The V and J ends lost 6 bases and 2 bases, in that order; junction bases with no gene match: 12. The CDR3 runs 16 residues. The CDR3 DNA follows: TGTGCCAGCAGCCGGAGATATACTAGCGGCCCCTACGAGCAGTACTTC. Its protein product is CASSRRYTSGPYEQYF.

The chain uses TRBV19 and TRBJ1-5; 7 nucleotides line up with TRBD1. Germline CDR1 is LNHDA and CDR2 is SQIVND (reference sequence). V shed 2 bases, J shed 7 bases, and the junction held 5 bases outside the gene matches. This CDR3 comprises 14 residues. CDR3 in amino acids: CASSIPGTAQPQHF. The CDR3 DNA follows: TGTGCCAGTAGTATACCCGGGACAGCACAGCCCCAGCATTTT.

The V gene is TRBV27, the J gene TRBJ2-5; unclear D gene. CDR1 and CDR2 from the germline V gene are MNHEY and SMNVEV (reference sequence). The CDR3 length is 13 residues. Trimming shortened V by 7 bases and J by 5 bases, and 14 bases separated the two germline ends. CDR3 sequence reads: CASKPPNAETQYF. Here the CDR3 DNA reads TGTGCCAGCAAACCCCCAAATGCGGAGACCCAGTACTTC.

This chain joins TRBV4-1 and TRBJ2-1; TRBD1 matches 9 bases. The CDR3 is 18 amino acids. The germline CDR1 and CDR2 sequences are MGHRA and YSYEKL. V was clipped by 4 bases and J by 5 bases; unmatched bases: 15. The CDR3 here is CASSPSGRGTGRNNEQFF. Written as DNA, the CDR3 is TGCGCCAGCAGCCCCTCAGGAAGAGGGACAGGGAGAAACAATGAGCAGTTCTTC.

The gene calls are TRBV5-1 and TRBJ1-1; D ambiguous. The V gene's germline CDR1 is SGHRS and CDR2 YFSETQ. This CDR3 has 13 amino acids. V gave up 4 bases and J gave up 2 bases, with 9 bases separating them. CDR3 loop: CASSQLSNTEAFF. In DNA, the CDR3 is TGCGCCAGCAGCCAGTTGTCCAACACTGAAGCTTTCTTT. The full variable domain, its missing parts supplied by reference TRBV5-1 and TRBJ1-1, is KAGVTQTPRYLIKTRGQQVTLSCSPISGHRSVSWYQQTPGQGLQFLFEYFSETQRNKGNFPGRFSGRQFSNSRSEMNVSTLELGDSALYLCASSQLSNTEAFFGQGTRLTVV.

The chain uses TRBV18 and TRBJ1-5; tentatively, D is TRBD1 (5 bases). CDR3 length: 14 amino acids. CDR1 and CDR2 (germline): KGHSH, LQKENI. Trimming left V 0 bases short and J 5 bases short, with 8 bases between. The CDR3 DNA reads TGTGCCAGCTCACCACCGGGAGGGGATCAGCCCCAGCATTTT. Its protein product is CASSPPGGDQPQHF.

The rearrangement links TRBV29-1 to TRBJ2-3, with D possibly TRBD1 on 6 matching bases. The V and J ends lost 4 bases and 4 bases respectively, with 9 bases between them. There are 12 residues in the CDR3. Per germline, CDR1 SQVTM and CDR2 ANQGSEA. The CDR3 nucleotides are TGCAGCGTTGCCGGGACACCAGATACGCAGTATTTT. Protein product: CSVAGTPDTQYF.

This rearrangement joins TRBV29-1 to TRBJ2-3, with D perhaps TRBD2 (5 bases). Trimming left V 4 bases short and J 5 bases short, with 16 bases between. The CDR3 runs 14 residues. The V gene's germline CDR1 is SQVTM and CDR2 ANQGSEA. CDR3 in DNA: TGCAGCGTTGTGACATTAACTAGGATAGATACGCAGTATTTT. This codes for CSVVTLTRIDTQYF.

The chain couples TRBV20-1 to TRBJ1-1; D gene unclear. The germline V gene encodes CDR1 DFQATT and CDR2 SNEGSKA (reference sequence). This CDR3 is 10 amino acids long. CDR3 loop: CTPRNTEAFF. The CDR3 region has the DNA TGCACACCGCGGAACACTGAAGCTTTCTTT.

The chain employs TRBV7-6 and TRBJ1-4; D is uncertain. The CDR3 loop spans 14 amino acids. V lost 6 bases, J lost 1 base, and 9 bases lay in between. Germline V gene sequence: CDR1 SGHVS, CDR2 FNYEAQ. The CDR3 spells CASSETGTNEKLFF. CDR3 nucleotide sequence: TGTGCCAGCAGTGAAACTGGAACTAATGAAAAACTGTTTTTT.

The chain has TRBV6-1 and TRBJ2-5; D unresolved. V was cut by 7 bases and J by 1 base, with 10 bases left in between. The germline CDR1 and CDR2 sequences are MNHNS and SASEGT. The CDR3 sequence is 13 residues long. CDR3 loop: CASTHLPQETQYF. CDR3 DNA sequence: TGTGCCAGCACCCACCTACCCCAAGAGACCCAGTACTTC.

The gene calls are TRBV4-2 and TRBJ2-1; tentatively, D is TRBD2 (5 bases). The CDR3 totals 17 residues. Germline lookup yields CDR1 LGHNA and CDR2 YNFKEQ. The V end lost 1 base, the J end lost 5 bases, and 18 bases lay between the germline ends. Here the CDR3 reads CASSQASFSGNDNEQFF. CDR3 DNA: TGTGCCAGCAGCCAAGCTAGCTTCTCCGGGAATGACAATGAGCAGTTCTTC.

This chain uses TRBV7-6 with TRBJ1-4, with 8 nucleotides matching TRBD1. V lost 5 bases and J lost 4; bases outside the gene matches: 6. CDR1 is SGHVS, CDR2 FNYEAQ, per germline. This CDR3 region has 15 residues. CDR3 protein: CASSARDRNNEKLFF. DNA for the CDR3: TGTGCCAGCAGCGCCCGGGACAGGAATAATGAAAAACTGTTTTTT.

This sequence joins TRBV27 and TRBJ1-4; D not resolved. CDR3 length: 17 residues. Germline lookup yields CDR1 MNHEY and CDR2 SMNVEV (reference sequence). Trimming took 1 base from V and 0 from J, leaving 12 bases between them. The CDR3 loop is CASSLWSSGSTNEKLFF. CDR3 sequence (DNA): TGTGCCAGCAGTTTATGGTCCTCCGGTTCAACTAATGAAAAACTGTTTTTT.

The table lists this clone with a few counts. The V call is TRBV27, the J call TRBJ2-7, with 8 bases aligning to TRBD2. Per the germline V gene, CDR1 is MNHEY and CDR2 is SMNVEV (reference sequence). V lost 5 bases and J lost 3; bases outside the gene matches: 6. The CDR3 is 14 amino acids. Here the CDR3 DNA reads TGTGCCAGCAGTGACGATAGCGGGAACTACGAGCAGTACTTC. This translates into CASSDDSGNYEQYF.

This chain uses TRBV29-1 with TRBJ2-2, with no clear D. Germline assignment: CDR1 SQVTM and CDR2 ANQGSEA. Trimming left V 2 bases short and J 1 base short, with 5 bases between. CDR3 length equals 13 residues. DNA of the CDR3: TGCAGCGTTGAATCAGAGAACACCGGGGAGCTGTTTTTT. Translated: CSVESENTGELFF.

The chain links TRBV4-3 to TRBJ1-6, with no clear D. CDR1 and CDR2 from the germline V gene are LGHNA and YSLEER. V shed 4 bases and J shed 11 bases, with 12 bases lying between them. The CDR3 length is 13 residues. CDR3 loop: CASSPTEAPPLHF. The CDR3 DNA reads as TGCGCCAGCAGCCCGACCGAGGCGCCACCCCTCCACTTT.

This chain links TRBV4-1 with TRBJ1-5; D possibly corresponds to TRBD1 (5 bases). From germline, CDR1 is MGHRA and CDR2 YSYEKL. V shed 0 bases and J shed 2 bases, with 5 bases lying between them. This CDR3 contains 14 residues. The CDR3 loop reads CASSQDRGNQPQHF. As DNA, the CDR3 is TGCGCCAGCAGCCAAGACAGGGGCAATCAGCCCCAGCATTTT.

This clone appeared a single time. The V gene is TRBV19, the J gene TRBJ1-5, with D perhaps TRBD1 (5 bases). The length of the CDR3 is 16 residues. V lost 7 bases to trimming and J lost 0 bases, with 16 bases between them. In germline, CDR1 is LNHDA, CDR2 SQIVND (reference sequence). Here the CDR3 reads CASTGRGDLSNQPQHF. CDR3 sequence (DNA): TGTGCCAGTACCGGGCGGGGGGACCTTAGCAATCAGCCCCAGCATTTT. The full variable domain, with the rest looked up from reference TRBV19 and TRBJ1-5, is DGGITQSPKYLFRKEGQNVTLSCEQNLNHDAMYWYRQDPGQGLRLIYYSQIVNDFQKGDIAEGYSVSREKKESFPLTVTSAQKNPTAFYLCASTGRGDLSNQPQHFGDGTRLSIL.

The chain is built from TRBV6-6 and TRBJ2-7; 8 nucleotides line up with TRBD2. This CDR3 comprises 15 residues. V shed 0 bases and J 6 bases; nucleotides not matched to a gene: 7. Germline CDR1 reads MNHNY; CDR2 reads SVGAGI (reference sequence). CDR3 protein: CASSYSSGLALEQYF. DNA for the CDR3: TGTGCCAGCAGTTACTCGTCTGGACTAGCTCTCGAGCAGTACTTC.

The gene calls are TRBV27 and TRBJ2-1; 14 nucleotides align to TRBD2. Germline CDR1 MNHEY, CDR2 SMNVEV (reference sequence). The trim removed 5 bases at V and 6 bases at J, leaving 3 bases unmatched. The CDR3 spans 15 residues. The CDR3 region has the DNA TGTGCCAGCAGTGCCGGGACTAGCGGGAGCAATGAGCAGTTCTTC. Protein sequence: CASSAGTSGSNEQFF.

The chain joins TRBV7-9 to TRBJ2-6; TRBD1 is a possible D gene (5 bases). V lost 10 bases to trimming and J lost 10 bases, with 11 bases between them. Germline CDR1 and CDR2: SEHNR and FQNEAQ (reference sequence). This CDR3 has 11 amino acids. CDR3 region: CAIPRVNVLTF. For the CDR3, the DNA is TGTGCCATCCCCAGGGTAAACGTCCTGACTTTC.

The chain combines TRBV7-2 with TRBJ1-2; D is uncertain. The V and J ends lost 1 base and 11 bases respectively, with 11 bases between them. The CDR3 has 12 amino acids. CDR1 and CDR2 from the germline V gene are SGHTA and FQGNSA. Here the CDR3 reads CASSLGGRWYTF. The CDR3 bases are TGTGCCAGCAGCTTAGGAGGCCGTTGGTACACCTTC.

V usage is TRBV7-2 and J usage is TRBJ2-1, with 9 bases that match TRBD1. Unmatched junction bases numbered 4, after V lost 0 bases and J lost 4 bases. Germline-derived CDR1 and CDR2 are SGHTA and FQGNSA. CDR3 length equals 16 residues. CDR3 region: CASSLASDRGYNEQFF. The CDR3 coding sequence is TGTGCCAGCAGCTTAGCCTCGGACAGGGGTTACAATGAGCAGTTCTTC.